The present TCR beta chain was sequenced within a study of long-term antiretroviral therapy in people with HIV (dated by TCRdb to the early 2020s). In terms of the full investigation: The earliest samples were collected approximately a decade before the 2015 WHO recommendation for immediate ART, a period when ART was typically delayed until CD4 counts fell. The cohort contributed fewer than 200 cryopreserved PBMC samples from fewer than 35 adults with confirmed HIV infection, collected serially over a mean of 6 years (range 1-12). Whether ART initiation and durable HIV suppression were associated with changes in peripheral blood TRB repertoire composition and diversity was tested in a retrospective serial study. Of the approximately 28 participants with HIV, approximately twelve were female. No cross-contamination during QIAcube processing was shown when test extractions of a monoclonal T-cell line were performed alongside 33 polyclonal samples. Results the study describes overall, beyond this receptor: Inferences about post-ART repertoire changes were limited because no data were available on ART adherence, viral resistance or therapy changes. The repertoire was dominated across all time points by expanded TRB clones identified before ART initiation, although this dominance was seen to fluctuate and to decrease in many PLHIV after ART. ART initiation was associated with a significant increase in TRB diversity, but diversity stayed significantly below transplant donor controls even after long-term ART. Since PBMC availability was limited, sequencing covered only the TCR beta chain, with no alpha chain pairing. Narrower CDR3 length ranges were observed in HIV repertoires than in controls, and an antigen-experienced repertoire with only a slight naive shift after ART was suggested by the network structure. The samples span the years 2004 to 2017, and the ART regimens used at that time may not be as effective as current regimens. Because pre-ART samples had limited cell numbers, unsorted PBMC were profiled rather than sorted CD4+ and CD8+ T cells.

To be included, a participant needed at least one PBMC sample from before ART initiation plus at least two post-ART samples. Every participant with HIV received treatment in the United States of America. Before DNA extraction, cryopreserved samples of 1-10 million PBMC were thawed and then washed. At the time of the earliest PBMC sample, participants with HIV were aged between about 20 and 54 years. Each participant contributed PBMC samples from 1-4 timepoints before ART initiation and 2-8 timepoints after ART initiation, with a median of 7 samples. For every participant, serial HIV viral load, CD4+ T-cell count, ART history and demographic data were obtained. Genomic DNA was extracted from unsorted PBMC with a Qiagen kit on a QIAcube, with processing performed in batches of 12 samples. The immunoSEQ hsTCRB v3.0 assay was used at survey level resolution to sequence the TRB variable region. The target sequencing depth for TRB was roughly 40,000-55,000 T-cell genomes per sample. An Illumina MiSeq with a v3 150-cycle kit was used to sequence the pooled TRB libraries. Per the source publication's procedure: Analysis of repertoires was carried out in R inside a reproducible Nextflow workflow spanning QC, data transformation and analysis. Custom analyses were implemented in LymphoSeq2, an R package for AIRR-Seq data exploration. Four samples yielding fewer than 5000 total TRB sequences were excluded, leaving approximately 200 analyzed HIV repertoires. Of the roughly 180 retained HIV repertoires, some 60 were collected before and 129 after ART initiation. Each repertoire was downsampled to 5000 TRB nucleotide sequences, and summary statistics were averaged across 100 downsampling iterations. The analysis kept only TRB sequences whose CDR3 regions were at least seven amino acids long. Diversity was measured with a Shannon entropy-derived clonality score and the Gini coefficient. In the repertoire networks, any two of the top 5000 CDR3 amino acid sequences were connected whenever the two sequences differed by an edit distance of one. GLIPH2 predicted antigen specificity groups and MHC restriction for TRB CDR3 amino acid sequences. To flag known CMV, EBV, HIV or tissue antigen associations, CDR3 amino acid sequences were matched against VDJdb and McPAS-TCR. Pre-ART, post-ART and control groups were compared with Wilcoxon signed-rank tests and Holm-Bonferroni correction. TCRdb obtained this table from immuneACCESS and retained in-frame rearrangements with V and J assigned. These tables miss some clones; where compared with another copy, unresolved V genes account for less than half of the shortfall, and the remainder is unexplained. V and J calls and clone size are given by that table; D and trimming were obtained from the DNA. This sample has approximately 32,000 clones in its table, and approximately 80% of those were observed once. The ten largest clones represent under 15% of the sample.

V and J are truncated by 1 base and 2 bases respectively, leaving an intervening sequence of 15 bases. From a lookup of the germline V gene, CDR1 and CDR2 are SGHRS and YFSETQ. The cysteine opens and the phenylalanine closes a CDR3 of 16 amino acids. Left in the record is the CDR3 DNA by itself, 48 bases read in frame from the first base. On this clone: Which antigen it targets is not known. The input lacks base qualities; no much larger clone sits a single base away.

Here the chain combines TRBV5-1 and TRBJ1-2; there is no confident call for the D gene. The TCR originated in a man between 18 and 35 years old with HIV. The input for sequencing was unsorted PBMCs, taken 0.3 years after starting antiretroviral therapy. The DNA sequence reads TGCGCCAGCAGCTTGTCCGCAGCACCTAAAAACTATGGCTACACCTTC. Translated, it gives CASSLSAAPKNYGYTF.